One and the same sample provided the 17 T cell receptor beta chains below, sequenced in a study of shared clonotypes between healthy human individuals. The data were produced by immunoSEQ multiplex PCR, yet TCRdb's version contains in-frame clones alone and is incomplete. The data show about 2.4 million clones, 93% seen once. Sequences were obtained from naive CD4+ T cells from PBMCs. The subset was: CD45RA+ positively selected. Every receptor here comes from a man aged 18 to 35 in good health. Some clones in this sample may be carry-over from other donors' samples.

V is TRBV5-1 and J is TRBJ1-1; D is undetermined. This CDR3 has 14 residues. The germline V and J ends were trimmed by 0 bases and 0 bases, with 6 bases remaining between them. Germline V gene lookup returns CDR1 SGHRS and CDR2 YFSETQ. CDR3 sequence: CASSLASLNTEAFF. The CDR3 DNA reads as TGCGCCAGCAGCTTGGCCTCGTTGAACACTGAAGCTTTCTTT.

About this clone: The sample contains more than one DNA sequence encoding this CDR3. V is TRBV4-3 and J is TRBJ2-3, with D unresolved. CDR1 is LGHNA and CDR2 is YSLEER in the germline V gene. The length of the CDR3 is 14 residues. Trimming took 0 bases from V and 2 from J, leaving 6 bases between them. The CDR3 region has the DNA TGCGCCAGCAGCCAAGATGGGAACACAGATACGCAGTATTTT. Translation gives CASSQDGNTDTQYF.

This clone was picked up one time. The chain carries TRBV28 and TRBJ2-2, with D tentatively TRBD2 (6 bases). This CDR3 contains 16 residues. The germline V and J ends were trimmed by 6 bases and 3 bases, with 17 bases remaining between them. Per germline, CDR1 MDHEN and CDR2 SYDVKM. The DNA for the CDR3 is TGTGCCAGCAGCCCCGGGCCTCGCGGGGACACCGGGGAGCTGTTTTTT. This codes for CASSPGPRGDTGELFF.

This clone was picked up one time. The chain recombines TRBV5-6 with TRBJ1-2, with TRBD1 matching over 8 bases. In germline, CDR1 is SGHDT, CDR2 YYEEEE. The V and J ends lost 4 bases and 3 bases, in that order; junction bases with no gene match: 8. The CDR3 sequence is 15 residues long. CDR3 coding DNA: TGTGCCAGCAGCCTAATCGGGACAGGTGACTATGGCTACACCTTC. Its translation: CASSLIGTGDYGYTF.

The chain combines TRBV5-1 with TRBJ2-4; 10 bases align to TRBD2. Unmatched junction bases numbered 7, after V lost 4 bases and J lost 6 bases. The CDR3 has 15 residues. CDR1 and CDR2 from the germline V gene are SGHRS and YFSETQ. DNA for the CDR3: TGCGCCAGCAGCGGAGGGACTAGCGATGGAAACATTCAGTACTTC. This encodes CASSGGTSDGNIQYF.

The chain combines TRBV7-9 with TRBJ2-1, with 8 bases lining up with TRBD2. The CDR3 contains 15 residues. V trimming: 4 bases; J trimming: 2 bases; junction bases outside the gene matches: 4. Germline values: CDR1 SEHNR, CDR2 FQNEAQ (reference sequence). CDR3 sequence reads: CASSSASGPYNEQFF. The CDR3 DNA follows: TGTGCCAGCAGCTCGGCTAGCGGGCCCTACAATGAGCAGTTCTTC.

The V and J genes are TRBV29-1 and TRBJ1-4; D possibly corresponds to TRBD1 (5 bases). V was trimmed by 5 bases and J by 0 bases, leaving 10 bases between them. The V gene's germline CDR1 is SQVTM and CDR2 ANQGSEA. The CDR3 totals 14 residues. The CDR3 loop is CSVRGAATNEKLFF. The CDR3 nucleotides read TGCAGCGTTAGGGGCGCCGCAACTAATGAAAAACTGTTTTTT.

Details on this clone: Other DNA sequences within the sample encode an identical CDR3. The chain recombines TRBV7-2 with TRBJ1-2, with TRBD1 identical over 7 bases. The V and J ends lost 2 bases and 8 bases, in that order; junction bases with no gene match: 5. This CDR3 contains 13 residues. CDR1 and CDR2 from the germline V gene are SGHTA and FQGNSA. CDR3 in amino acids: CASSLRQGNGYTF. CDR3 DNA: TGTGCCAGCAGCTTAAGACAGGGAAACGGCTACACCTTC.

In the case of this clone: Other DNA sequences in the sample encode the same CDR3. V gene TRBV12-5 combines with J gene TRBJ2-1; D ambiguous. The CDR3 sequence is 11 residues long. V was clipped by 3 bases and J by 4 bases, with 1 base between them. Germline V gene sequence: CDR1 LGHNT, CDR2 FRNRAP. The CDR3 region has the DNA TGTGCTAGTGGTTTATACAATGAGCAGTTCTTC. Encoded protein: CASGLYNEQFF.

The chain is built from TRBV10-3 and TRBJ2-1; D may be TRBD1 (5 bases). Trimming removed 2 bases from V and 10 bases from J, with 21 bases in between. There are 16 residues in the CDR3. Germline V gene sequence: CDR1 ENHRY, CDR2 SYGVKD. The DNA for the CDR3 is TGTGCCATCAGTGAGCAGACTGCCTATACCAAGGGGGAGCAGTTCTTC. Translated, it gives CAISEQTAYTKGEQFF.

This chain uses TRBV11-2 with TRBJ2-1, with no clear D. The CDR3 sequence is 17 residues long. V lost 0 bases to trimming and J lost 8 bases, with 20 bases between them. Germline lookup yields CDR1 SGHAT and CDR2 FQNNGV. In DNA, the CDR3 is TGTGCCAGCAGCTTAGACTCACGGACCACCGGGTTCCATGAGCAGTTCTTC. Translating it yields CASSLDSRTTGFHEQFF. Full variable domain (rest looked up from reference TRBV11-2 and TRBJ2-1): EAGVAQSPRYKIIEKRQSVAFWCNPISGHATLYWYQQILGQGPKLLIQFQNNGVVDDSQLPKDRFSAERLKGVDSTLKIQPAKLEDSAVYLCASSLDSRTTGFHEQFFGPGTRLTVL.

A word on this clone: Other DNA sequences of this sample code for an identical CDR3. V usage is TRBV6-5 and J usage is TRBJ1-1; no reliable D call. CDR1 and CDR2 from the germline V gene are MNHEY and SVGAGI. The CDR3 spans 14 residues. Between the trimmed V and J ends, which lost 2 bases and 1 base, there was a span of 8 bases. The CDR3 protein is CASSYRGRNTEAFF. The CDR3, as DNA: TGTGCCAGCAGTTACCGGGGTAGGAACACTGAAGCTTTCTTT.

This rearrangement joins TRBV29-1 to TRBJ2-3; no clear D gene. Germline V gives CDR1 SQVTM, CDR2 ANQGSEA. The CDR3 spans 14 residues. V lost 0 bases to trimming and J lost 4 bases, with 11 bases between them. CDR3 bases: TGCAGCGTTGAAGATTGGACCCTGGCAGATACGCAGTATTTT. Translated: CSVEDWTLADTQYF.

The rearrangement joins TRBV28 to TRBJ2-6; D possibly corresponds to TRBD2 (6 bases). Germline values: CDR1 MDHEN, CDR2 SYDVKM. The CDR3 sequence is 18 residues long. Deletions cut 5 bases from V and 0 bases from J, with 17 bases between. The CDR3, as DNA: TGTGCCAGCAGTCCGCGGGGAGTGAAGAGCTCTGGGGCCAACGTCCTGACTTTC. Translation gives CASSPRGVKSSGANVLTF.

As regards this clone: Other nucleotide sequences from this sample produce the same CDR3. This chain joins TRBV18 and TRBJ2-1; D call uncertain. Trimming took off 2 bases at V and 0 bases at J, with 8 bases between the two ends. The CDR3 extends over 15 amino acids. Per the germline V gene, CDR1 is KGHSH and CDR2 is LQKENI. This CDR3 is CASSPLEGSYNEQFF. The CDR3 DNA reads TGTGCCAGCTCACCATTGGAAGGCTCCTACAATGAGCAGTTCTTC.

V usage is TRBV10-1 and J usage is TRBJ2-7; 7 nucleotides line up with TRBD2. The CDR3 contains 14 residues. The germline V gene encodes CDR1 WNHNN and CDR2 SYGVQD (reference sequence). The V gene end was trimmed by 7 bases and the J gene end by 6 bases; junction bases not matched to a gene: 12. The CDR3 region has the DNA TGCGCCAGCATTCTAAGGGGAGGGTTGAGCGAGCAGTACTTC. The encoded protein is CASILRGGLSEQYF.

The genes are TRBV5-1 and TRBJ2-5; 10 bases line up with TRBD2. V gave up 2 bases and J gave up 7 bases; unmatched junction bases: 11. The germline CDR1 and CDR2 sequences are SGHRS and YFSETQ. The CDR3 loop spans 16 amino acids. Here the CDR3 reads CASSFSSGRVRGTQYF. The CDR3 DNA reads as TGCGCCAGCAGCTTTTCGAGCGGGAGGGTACGGGGGACCCAGTACTTC. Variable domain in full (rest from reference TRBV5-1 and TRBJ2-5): KAGVTQTPRYLIKTRGQQVTLSCSPISGHRSVSWYQQTPGQGLQFLFEYFSETQRNKGNFPGRFSGRQFSNSRSEMNVSTLELGDSALYLCASSFSSGRVRGTQYFGPGTRLLVL.